The present entry profiles one T cell receptor beta chain with its context. Its antigen is as yet unknown. The CDR3 has 14 residues. The germline V gene encodes CDR1 MNHEY and CDR2 SMNVEV (reference sequence). Trimming stripped 2 bases from V and 6 bases from J, with 11 bases between. This entry belongs to a study of Ad26.COV2.S vaccination and SARS-CoV-2 variants. Study-wide background: Intramuscular Ad26.COV2.S at 5x10^10 or 1x10^11 viral particles.

Treatment given: 15 to 20 received Ad26.COV2.S at low or high dose, single or two shots; roughly five received placebo; per-sample allocation not given. The samples were gathered on day 63 after the first injection of vaccine or placebo. Cohort 1b enrolled adults aged 18-55 years in Boston. Broader study findings: Post-vaccination breadth of spike-specific CD8+ and CD4+ T cell responses was reportedly substantial.

The method was immunoSEQ multiplex PCR; TCRdb's version includes in-frame clones alone and lacks a portion of them. This sample has 350,000 to 500,000 clones, with 80% to 95% found just once. The receptor was derived from a person between 18 and 65 years old who received the Ad26.COV2.S COVID-19 vaccine or a placebo. The input for sequencing was peripheral blood, taken in a trial of Ad26.COV2.S vaccine versus placebo. This rearrangement joins TRBV27 to TRBJ2-1, with D possibly matching TRBD1 (6 bases). This CDR3 reads CASSLHRVRNEQFF. The CDR3 region has the DNA TGTGCCAGCAGTTTACACAGGGTTCGCAATGAGCAGTTCTTC.